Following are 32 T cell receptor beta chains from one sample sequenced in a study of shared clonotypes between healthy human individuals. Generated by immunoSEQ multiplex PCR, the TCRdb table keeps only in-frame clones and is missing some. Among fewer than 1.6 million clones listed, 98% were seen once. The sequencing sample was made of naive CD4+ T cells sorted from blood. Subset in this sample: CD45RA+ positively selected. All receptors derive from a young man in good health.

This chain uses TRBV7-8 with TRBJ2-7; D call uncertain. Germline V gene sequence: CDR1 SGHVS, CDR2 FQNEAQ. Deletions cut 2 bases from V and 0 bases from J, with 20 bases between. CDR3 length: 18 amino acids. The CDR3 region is CASSLSILTGPHSYEQYF. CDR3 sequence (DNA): TGTGCCAGCAGCTTATCTATACTGACGGGTCCTCACTCCTACGAGCAGTACTTC.

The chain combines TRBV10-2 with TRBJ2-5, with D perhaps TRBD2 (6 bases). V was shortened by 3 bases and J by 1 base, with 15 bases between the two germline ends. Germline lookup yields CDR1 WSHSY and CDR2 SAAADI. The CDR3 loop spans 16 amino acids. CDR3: CASSDPAGTTQETQYF. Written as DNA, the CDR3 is TGCGCCAGCAGTGACCCAGCGGGCACAACCCAAGAGACCCAGTACTTC.

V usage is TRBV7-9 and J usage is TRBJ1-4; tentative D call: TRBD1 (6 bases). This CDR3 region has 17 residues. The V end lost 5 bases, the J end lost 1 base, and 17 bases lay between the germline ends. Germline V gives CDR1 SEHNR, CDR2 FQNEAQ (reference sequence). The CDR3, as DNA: TGTGCCAGCAGCCAACAGGGTCAGGCTCGAACTAATGAAAAACTGTTTTTT. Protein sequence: CASSQQGQARTNEKLFF.

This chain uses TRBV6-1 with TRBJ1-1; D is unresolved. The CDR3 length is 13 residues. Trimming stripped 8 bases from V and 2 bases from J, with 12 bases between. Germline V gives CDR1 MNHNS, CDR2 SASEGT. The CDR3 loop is CASFTDKNTEAFF. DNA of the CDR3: TGTGCCAGCTTTACAGATAAAAACACTGAAGCTTTCTTT.

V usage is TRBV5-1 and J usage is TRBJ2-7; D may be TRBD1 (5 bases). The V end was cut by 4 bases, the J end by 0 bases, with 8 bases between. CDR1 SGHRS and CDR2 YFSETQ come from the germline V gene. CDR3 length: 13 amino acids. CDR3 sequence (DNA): TGCGCCAGCAGCGTGGACAACTCCTACGAGCAGTACTTC. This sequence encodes CASSVDNSYEQYF.

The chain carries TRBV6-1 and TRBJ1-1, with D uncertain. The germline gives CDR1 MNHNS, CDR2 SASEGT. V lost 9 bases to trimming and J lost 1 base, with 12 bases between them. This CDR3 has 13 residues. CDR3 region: CASPPPANTEAFF. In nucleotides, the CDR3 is TGTGCCAGTCCACCCCCCGCGAACACTGAAGCTTTCTTT.

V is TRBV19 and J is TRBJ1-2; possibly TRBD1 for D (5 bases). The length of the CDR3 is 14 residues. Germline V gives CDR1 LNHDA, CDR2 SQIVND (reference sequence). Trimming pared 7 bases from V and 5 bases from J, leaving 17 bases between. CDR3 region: CASTGGAPSYGYTF. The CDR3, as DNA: TGTGCCAGTACCGGAGGGGCTCCCAGTTATGGCTACACCTTC.

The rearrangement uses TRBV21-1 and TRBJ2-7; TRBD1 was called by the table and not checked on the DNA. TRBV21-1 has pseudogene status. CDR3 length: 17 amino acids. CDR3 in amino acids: CASSKAQGDRVVYEQYF. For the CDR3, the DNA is TGTGCCAGCAGCAAAGCGCAGGGGGACAGGGTAGTTTACGAGCAGTACTTC.

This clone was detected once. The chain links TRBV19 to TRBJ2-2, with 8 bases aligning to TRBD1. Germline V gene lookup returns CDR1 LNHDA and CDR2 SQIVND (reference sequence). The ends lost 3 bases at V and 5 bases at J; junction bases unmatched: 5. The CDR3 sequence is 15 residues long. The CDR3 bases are TGTGCCAGTAGTATCTCAGGGGGCGATACCGGGGAGCTGTTTTTT. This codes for CASSISGGDTGELFF.

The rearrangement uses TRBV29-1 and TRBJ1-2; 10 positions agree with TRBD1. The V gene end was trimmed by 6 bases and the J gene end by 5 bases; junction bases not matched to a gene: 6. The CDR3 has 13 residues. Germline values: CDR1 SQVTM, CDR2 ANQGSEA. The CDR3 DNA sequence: TGCAGCGTCACCTGGGGACAGGGGTATGGCTACACCTTC. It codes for CSVTWGQGYGYTF. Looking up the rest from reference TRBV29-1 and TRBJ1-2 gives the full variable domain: SAVISQKPSRDICQRGTSLTIQCQVDSQVTMMFWYRQQPGQSLTLIATANQGSEATYESGFVIDKFPISRPNLTFSTLTVSNMSPEDSSIYLCSVTWGQGYGYTFGSGTRLTVV.

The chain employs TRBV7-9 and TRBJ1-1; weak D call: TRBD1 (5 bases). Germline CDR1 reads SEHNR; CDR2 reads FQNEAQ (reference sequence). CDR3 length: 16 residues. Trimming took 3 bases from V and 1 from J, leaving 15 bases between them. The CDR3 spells CASSFWDATPNTEAFF. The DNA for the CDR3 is TGTGCCAGCAGCTTTTGGGACGCCACACCGAACACTGAAGCTTTCTTT.

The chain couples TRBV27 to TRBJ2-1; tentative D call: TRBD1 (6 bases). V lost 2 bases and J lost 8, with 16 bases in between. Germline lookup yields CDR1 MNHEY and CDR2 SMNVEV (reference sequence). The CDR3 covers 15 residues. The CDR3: CASSLSIRGRDEQFF. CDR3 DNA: TGTGCCAGCAGTTTAAGTATCAGGGGACGGGATGAGCAGTTCTTC.

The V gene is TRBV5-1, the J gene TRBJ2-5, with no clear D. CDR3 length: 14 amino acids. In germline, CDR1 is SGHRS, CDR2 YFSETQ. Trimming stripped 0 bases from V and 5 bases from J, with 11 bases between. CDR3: CASSLAQAVETQYF. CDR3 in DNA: TGCGCCAGCAGCTTGGCCCAAGCCGTGGAGACCCAGTACTTC.

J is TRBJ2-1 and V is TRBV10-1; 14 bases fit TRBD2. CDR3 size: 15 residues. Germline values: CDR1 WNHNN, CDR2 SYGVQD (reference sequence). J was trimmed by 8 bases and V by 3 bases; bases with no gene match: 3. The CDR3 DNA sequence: TGCGCCAGCAGTGAAGGGACTAGCGGGAGTTATGAGCAGTTCTTC. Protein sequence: CASSEGTSGSYEQFF.

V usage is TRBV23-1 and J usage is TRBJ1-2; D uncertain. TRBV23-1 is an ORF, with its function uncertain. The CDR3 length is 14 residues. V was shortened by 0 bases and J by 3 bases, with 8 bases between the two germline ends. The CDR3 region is CASSQSSRHYGYTF. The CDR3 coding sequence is TGCGCCAGCAGTCAATCGAGCCGGCACTATGGCTACACCTTC.

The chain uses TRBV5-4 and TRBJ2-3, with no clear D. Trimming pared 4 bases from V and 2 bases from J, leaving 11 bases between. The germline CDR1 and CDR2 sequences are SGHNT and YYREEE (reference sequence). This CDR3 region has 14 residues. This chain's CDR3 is CASSPQVFTDTQYF. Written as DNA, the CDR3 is TGTGCCAGCAGCCCCCAGGTATTCACAGATACGCAGTATTTT.

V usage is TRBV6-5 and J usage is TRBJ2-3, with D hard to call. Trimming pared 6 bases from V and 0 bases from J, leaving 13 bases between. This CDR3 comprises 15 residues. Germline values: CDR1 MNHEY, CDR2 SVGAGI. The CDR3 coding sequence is TGTGCCAGCAGCTTAGGGATATCTAGCACAGATACGCAGTATTTT. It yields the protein CASSLGISSTDTQYF.

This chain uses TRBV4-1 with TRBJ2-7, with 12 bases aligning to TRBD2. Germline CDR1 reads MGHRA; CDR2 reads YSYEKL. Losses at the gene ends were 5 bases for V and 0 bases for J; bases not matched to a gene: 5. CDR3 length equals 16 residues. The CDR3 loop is CASSARLAGDSYEQYF. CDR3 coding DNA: TGCGCCAGCAGCGCCCGACTAGCGGGGGACTCCTACGAGCAGTACTTC.

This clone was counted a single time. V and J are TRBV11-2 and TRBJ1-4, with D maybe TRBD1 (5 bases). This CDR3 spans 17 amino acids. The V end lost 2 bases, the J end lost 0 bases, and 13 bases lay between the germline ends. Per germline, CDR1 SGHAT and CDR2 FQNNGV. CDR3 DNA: TGTGCCAGCAGCTTACTTCTTAGACAGTCAACTAATGAAAAACTGTTTTTT. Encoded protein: CASSLLLRQSTNEKLFF.

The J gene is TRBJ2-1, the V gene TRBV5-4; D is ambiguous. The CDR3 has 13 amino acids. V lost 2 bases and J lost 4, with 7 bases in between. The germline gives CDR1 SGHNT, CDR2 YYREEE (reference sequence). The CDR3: CASSLDRYNEQFF. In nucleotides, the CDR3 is TGTGCCAGCAGCTTAGACCGATACAATGAGCAGTTCTTC.

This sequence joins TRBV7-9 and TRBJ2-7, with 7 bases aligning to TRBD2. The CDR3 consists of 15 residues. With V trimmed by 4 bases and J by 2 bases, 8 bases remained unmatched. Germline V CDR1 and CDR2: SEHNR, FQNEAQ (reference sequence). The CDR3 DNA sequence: TGTGCCAGCAGCTCGTCCGGGACTACAGCCTACGAGCAGTACTTC. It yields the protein CASSSSGTTAYEQYF.

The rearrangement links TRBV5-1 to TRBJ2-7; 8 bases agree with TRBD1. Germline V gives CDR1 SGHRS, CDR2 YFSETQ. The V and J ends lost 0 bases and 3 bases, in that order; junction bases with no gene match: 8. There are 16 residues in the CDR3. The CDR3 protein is CASSLVPSGGIYEQYF. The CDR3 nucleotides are TGCGCCAGCAGCTTGGTGCCGTCAGGGGGCATCTACGAGCAGTACTTC.

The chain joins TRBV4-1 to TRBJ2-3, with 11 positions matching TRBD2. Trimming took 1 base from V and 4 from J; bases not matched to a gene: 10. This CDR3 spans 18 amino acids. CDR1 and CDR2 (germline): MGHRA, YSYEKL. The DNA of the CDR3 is TGCGCCAGCAGCCAAGGCCCCAGACTAGCGGGACCGGCAGATACGCAGTATTTT. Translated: CASSQGPRLAGPADTQYF.

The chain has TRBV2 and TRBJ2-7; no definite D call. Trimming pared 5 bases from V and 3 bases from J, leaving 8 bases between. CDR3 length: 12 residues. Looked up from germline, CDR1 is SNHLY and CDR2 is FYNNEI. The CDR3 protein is CASSSNSYEQYF. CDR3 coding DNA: TGTGCCAGCAGTTCAAACAGCTACGAGCAGTACTTC.

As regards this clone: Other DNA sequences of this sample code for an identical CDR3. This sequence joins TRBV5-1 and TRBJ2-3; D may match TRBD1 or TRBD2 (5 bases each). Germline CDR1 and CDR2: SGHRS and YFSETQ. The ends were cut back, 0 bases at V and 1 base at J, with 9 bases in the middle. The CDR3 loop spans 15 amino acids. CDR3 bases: TGCGCCAGCAGCTTGGTGGGGGATCGCACAGATACGCAGTATTTT. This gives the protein CASSLVGDRTDTQYF.

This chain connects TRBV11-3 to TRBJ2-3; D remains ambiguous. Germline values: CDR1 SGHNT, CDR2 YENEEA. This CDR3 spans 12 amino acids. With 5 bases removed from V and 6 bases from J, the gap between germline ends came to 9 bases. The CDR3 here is CASSRVEDTQYF. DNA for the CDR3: TGTGCCAGCAGCCGGGTGGAGGATACGCAGTATTTT.

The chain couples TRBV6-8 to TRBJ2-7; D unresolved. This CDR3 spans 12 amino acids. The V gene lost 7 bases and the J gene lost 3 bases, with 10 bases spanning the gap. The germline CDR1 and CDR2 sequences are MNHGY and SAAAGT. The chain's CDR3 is CASKLKGYEQYF. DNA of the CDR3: TGTGCCAGCAAGCTGAAGGGCTACGAGCAGTACTTC.

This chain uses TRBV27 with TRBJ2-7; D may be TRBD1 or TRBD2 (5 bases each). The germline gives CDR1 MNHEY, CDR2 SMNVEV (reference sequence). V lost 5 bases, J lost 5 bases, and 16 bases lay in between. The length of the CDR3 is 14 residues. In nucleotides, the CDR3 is TGTGCCAGCAGTAAGCAGGGAGTAGGGCACGAGCAGTACTTC. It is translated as CASSKQGVGHEQYF.

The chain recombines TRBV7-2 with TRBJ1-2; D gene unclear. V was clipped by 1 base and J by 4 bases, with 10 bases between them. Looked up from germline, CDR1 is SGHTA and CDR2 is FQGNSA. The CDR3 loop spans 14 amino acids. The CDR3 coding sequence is TGTGCCAGCAGCTTAGAGAGGGCCACCTATGGCTACACCTTC. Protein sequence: CASSLERATYGYTF. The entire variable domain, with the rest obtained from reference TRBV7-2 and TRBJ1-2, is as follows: GAGVSQSPSNKVTEKGKDVELRCDPISGHTALYWYRQSLGQGLEFLIYFQGNSAPDKSGLPSDRFSAERTGGSVSTLTIQRTQQEDSAVYLCASSLERATYGYTFGSGTRLTVV.

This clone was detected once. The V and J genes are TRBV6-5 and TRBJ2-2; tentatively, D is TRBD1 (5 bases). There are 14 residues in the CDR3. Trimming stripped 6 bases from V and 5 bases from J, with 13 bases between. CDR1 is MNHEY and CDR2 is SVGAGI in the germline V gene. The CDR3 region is CASSNGRATGELFF. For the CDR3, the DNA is TGTGCCAGCAGCAACGGCAGGGCGACCGGGGAGCTGTTTTTT.

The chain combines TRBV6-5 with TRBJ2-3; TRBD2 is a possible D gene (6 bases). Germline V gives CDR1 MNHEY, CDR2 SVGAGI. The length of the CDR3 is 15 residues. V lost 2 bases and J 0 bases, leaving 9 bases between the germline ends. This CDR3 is CASSYGGSSTDTQYF. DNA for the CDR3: TGTGCCAGCAGTTACGGGGGGAGTAGCACAGATACGCAGTATTTT.

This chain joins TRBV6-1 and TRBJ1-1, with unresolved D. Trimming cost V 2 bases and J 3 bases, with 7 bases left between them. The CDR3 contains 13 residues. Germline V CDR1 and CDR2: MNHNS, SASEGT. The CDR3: CASSESQYTEAFF. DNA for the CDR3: TGTGCCAGCAGTGAATCGCAGTACACTGAAGCTTTCTTT.